A selection of T cell receptor beta chains follows, all from one sample in a study of shared clonotypes between healthy human individuals. Using immunoSEQ multiplex PCR, the repertoire was profiled, and TCRdb retains in-frame clones only, with some absent. The sample lists around 2.1 million clones, approximately 94% occurring once. Sequenced sample: naive CD8+ T cells from PBMCs. These receptors were taken from a man in his late teens or twenties in good health. Some clones in this sample may be carry-over from other donors' samples. CDR3s include the opening cysteine and the closing phenylalanine or tryptophan. The D gene is left open where the match is weak. Clone sizes are given selectively: once, few, many, or a class where the clone is expanded.

TRBV7-8	TRBJ2-1	NA	18	NA	CASSLGQRGWSSYNEQFF	TGTGCCAGCAGCCTAGGGCAAAGGGGATGGAGCTCCTACAATGAGCAGTTCTTC
TRBV7-9	TRBJ2-1	NA	14	NA	CASSFRSHRNEQFF	TGTGCCAGCAGCTTTAGGTCCCACCGGAATGAGCAGTTCTTC
TRBV27	TRBJ1-5	NA	17	NA	CASSLFLGATSNQPQHF	TGTGCCAGCAGTTTATTCCTTGGGGCCACAAGCAATCAGCCCCAGCATTTT
TRBV5-1	TRBJ2-1	NA	15	TRBD2	CASSIGLAGDNEQFF	TGCGCCAGCAGCATCGGACTAGCGGGGGACAATGAGCAGTTCTTC
TRBV5-6	TRBJ1-4	NA	17	TRBD1	CASSPTGQALSNEKLFF	TGTGCCAGCAGCCCGACGGGACAGGCTCTCTCTAATGAAAAACTGTTTTTT
TRBV2	TRBJ2-5	once	15	NA	CASSAGLLYQETQYF	TGTGCCAGCAGTGCTGGGCTCTTGTACCAAGAGACCCAGTACTTC
TRBV7-9	TRBJ1-1	NA	12	NA	CASSPGTYEAFF	TGTGCCAGCAGCCCAGGGACCTATGAAGCTTTCTTT
TRBV29-1	TRBJ1-4	NA	13	TRBD1	CSVRTGANEKLFF	TGCAGCGTAAGGACAGGAGCGAATGAAAAACTGTTTTTT
TRBV27	TRBJ2-1	once	17	TRBD2	CASSLSGLAARYNEQFF	TGTGCCAGCAGTTTATCGGGACTAGCCGCCCGGTACAATGAGCAGTTCTTC
TRBV7-9	TRBJ2-1	NA	15	TRBD2	CASSGGLASYNEQFF	TGTGCCAGCAGCGGGGGACTAGCGTCCTACAATGAGCAGTTCTTC
TRBV4-1	TRBJ1-1	NA	15	NA	CASSRQEAFGAEAFF	TGCGCCAGCTCGCGACAGGAGGCGTTCGGGGCTGAAGCTTTCTTT
TRBV2	TRBJ2-5	NA	15	NA	CASRNRLPEEETQYF	TGTGCCAGCAGGAATCGCCTTCCGGAGGAAGAGACCCAGTACTTC
TRBV27	TRBJ2-3	NA	15	NA	CASSLSAGLADTQYF	TGTGCCAGCAGTTTATCGGCAGGGCTCGCAGATACGCAGTATTTT
TRBV27	TRBJ2-1	NA	13	TRBD1	CASSHTGGHEQFF	TGTGCCAGCAGCCACACAGGGGGCCATGAGCAGTTCTTC
TRBV11-2	TRBJ1-5	few	15	NA	CASSLDWGGNQPQHF	TGTGCCAGCAGCTTAGATTGGGGTGGCAATCAGCCCCAGCATTTT
TRBV28	TRBJ1-1	NA	14	NA	CASSLFTDNTEAFF	TGTGCCAGCAGTTTATTTACCGATAACACTGAAGCTTTCTTT
TRBV25-1	TRBJ2-7	NA	17	NA	CASSDLEGGHPRYEQYF	TGTGCCAGCAGTGACCTCGAGGGGGGTCATCCCCGCTACGAGCAGTACTTC
TRBV5-5	TRBJ2-7	NA	14	NA	CASSLVTPPYEQYF	TGTGCCAGCAGCTTGGTGACACCCCCCTACGAGCAGTACTTC
TRBV7-8	TRBJ2-2	NA	14	TRBD1	CASRTGGAGGELFF	TGTGCCAGCAGGACAGGGGGCGCGGGCGGGGAGCTGTTTTTT
TRBV6-6	TRBJ2-3	once	15	NA	CASSYHSASTDTQYF	TGTGCCAGCAGTTACCATTCTGCTAGCACAGATACGCAGTATTTT
TRBV5-1	TRBJ2-1	NA	15	TRBD2	CASSPGLAGNNEQFF	TGCGCCAGCAGCCCGGGACTAGCGGGGAACAATGAGCAGTTCTTC
TRBV6-5	TRBJ2-5	NA	13	NA	CASSWIGGETQYF	TGTGCCAGCAGTTGGATCGGGGGAGAGACCCAGTACTTC
TRBV27	TRBJ2-1	once	15	NA	CASSFGIMAFNEQFF	TGTGCCAGCAGTTTCGGGATAATGGCCTTCAATGAGCAGTTCTTC
TRBV4-1	TRBJ1-1	NA	14	TRBD1	CASSRQGAGSEAFF	TGCGCCAGCAGCCGACAGGGGGCTGGGTCTGAAGCTTTCTTT
TRBV6-5	TRBJ2-7	NA	13	TRBD1	CASSFGTGDEQYF	TGTGCCAGCAGTTTCGGGACAGGGGACGAGCAGTACTTC
TRBV19	TRBJ2-7	NA	14	TRBD1	CASSLTGGRYEQYF	TGTGCCAGTAGTCTGACAGGGGGCAGGTACGAGCAGTACTTC
TRBV27	TRBJ2-7	NA	13	NA	CASSLGLGYEQYF	TGTGCCAGCAGTTTAGGGCTTGGATACGAGCAGTACTTC
TRBV9	TRBJ2-7	NA	15	NA	CASSVGLDSSYEQYF	TGTGCCAGCAGCGTAGGGTTAGACAGCTCCTACGAGCAGTACTTC
TRBV7-9	TRBJ2-1	NA	16	NA	CASSSPLAALIIEQFF	TGTGCCAGCAGCTCGCCACTAGCCGCACTTATTATTGAGCAGTTCTTC
TRBV30	TRBJ2-7	NA	14	NA	CAWGEQGRVYEQYF	TGTGCCTGGGGGGAACAGGGGAGGGTCTACGAGCAGTACTTC
TRBV5-4	TRBJ2-2	NA	15	NA	CASSLGTENTGELFF	TGTGCCAGCAGCTTGGGGACTGAGAACACCGGGGAGCTGTTTTTT
TRBV10-3	TRBJ2-1	once	15	TRBD2	CAIKTLAGDNNEQFF	TGTGCCATCAAAACGCTAGCGGGTGATAACAATGAGCAGTTCTTC
TRBV28	TRBJ1-6	NA	14	NA	CASTGSSYNSPLHF	TGTGCCAGCACCGGAAGCTCCTATAATTCACCCCTCCACTTT
TRBV11-2	TRBJ2-2	NA	17	NA	CASGRGVRQGLNGELFF	TGTGCCAGCGGGCGAGGGGTTCGACAGGGACTTAACGGGGAGCTGTTTTTT
TRBV5-6	TRBJ2-1	NA	15	NA	CASSSFELLYNEQFF	TGTGCCAGCAGCTCTTTCGAGCTGCTATACAATGAGCAGTTCTTC
TRBV7-9	TRBJ1-5	NA	16	NA	CASSSPLWDSNQPQHF	TGTGCCAGCAGCTCTCCCCTTTGGGACAGCAATCAGCCCCAGCATTTT
TRBV7-6	TRBJ1-1	NA	13	NA	CASRAGRGTEAFF	TGTGCCAGCAGGGCGGGGCGGGGCACTGAAGCTTTCTTT
TRBV2	TRBJ2-7	NA	14	TRBD1	CASSDDRGEYEQYF	TGTGCCAGCAGTGACGACAGGGGTGAATACGAGCAGTACTTC
TRBV7-3	TRBJ2-3	NA	16	TRBD2	CASSFLGTSGTDTQYF	TGTGCCAGCAGCTTCCTCGGGACTAGCGGCACAGATACGCAGTATTTT
TRBV27	TRBJ2-3	NA	15	TRBD2	CASRKAGSVTDTQYF	TGTGCCAGCAGGAAAGCGGGATCCGTCACAGATACGCAGTATTTT
TRBV11-3	TRBJ2-1	NA	15	NA	CASSARDTSYNEQFF	TGTGCCAGCAGCGCCCGGGACACTTCCTACAATGAGCAGTTCTTC
TRBV28	TRBJ2-1	NA	14	NA	CASRVGLNDNEQFF	TGTGCCAGCAGGGTGGGACTTAACGACAATGAGCAGTTCTTC
TRBV28	TRBJ2-5	once	21	NA	CASRGIAPAVPTAAGGETQYF	TGTGCCAGCAGGGGGATCGCCCCAGCAGTTCCCACGGCAGCTGGGGGAGAGACCCAGTACTTC
TRBV27	TRBJ2-1	once	16	NA	CASSSDPYSSYNEQFF	TGTGCCAGCAGTTCCGATCCTTATAGCTCCTACAATGAGCAGTTCTTC
TRBV27	TRBJ1-5	NA	14	NA	CASSGRGGNQPQHF	TGTGCCAGCAGCGGGAGGGGGGGCAATCAGCCCCAGCATTTT
TRBV7-9	TRBJ2-7	NA	13	TRBD1	CASSLARDREQYF	TGTGCCAGCAGCTTAGCGCGGGACAGGGAGCAGTACTTC
TRBV10-3	TRBJ1-5	NA	16	NA	CATRGLNRDNDQPQHF	TGTGCCACAAGGGGACTAAACCGGGACAACGATCAGCCCCAGCATTTT
TRBV30	TRBJ2-1	NA	13	TRBD2	CAWGLAGGYEQFF	TGTGCCTGGGGACTAGCGGGAGGTTATGAGCAGTTCTTC
TRBV28	TRBJ1-1	NA	11	NA	CATSMNTEAFF	TGTGCCACCAGCATGAACACTGAAGCTTTCTTT
TRBV27	TRBJ2-7	NA	14	NA	CASSLGARPREQYF	TGTGCCAGCAGTTTAGGGGCCCGGCCGCGCGAGCAGTACTTC
TRBV5-5	TRBJ2-2	NA	14	NA	CASSPQGFGGELFF	TGTGCCAGCAGCCCTCAGGGATTCGGCGGGGAGCTGTTTTTT
TRBV19	TRBJ2-7	NA	14	TRBD1	CASSTGTGYLEQYF	TGTGCCAGTAGCACCGGGACAGGGTACTTGGAGCAGTACTTC
TRBV29-1	TRBJ2-3	NA	11	NA	CSVRRPDTQYF	TGCAGCGTCCGTCGTCCAGATACGCAGTATTTT
TRBV9	TRBJ2-1	NA	14	NA	CASSVWGTYNEQFF	TGTGCCAGCAGCGTTTGGGGGACCTACAATGAGCAGTTCTTC
TRBV27	TRBJ2-7	NA	16	NA	CASSFSIGGKSYEQYF	TGTGCCAGCAGTTTCTCCATCGGGGGCAAGTCCTACGAGCAGTACTTC
TRBV28	TRBJ1-2	NA	15	NA	CASSLWGSRGYGYTF	TGTGCCAGCAGTTTATGGGGCTCGCGGGGCTATGGCTACACCTTC
TRBV5-4	TRBJ2-5	once	14	TRBD1	CASSLRQGEETQYF	TGTGCCAGCAGCTTGCGACAGGGCGAAGAGACCCAGTACTTC
TRBV6-1	TRBJ1-2	NA	15	TRBD1	CASRLGLRDSYGYTF	TGTGCCAGCAGACTAGGCCTCCGGGACAGCTATGGCTACACCTTC
TRBV2	TRBJ2-7	NA	16	TRBD1	CASIQTRGTGGYEQYF	TGTGCCAGCATTCAAACCCGGGGGACAGGAGGCTACGAGCAGTACTTC